These T cell receptor beta chains were read from a single sample in a study of molecular identifiers for immune sequencing clone quantification. TCRdb re-analysed the PCR reads in MiXCR, keeping a single row per CDR3 protein. The data contain 490,000 or so distinct CDR3 sequences, roughly a fifth of them singletons. The sequenced sample was naive CD8+ T cells from blood, with Jurkat cell RNA spiked in. The receptors were gathered from a human donor in good health. Some libraries in this study had Jurkat cell RNA spiked in. CDR3s include the opening cysteine and the closing phenylalanine or tryptophan. Each record gives: J gene, clone size, V gene, D gene, CDR3 DNA, CDR3 protein. A D gene is named only where the DNA matches it firmly. Clone size is stated in some rows and not others, as once, few, many or a class when expanded.

TRBJ2-2,.,TRBV3-1,TRBD2,TGTGCCAGCAGCCAAGGCCTAGCGGGTAACACCGGGGAGCTGTTTTTT,CASSQGLAGNTGELFF
TRBJ1-5,many,TRBV6-5,.,TGTGCCAGCAGTTACTTCCCTAGCAATCAGCCCCAGCATTTT,CASSYFPSNQPQHF
TRBJ1-2,few,TRBV29-1,.,TGCAGCGTTGAATCGAGGCTGGAGGATGGCTACACCTTC,CSVESRLEDGYTF
TRBJ2-7,.,TRBV27,.,TGTGCCAGCAGTTTAAAGGTCTCCTACGAGCAGTACTTC,CASSLKVSYEQYF
TRBJ2-3,.,TRBV27,TRBD2,TGTGCCAGCAGAATAGCGGGGGCCACAGATACGCAGTATTTT,CASRIAGATDTQYF
TRBJ1-1,.,TRBV7-9,.,TGTGCCAGCAGCTCGCAGCCCACGGGTGAAGCTTTCTTT,CASSSQPTGEAFF
TRBJ1-4,.,TRBV6-6,.,TGTGCCAGCAGCCCTGCAGTCAATGAAAAACTGTTTTTT,CASSPAVNEKLFF
TRBJ2-7,.,TRBV5-6,.,TGTGCCAGCAGCTTGGCCATGACCAGGGAGCAGTACTTC,CASSLAMTREQYF
TRBJ2-7,few,TRBV29-1,TRBD1,TGCAGCGTATTGGGACAGACCTACGAGCAGTACTTC,CSVLGQTYEQYF
TRBJ2-7,.,TRBV4-3,.,TGCGCCAGCAGCCAAGAAGTTCATCTCGAGCAGTACTTC,CASSQEVHLEQYF
TRBJ2-7,few,TRBV5-3,TRBD2,TGTGCCAGAAGCTTGGGGACTAGCGACACCTACGAGCAGTACTTC,CARSLGTSDTYEQYF
TRBJ1-4,many,TRBV28,.,TGTGCCAGCAGCAATCCTCCCCGGCATGAAAAACTGTTTTTT,CASSNPPRHEKLFF
TRBJ2-3,many,TRBV6-2/TRBV6-3,.,TGTGCCAGCAGTTACGCGCCGGGACTTACATTCACAGATACGCAGTATTTT,CASSYAPGLTFTDTQYF
TRBJ2-5,many,TRBV10-3,.,TGTGCCACGAGAGGGGCCCGAGAGGAGACCCAGTACTTC,CATRGAREETQYF
TRBJ2-5,few,TRBV6-6,.,TGTGCCAGCAGTGCCTTAAAACGCGGGACCCAGTACTTC,CASSALKRGTQYF
TRBJ1-1,few,TRBV7-9,.,TGTGCCAGCAGCTCGCCCTCCAGGGTTTTGAACACTGAAGCTTTCTTT,CASSSPSRVLNTEAFF
TRBJ1-1,many,TRBV5-4,.,TGTGCCAGCAGCTTGGAGGTCACAGTGTCGGGGGGAATAGTCACTGAAGCTTTCTTT,CASSLEVTVSGGIVTEAFF
TRBJ2-5,few,TRBV25-1,.,TGTGCCAGCAGTGTAACGGACTATGAAGAGACCCAGTACTTC,CASSVTDYEETQYF
TRBJ2-1,few,TRBV6-5,.,TGTGCCAGCAGTTATTTGGGGCCCGGCAATGAGCAGTTCTTC,CASSYLGPGNEQFF
TRBJ2-7,few,TRBV7-9,TRBD1,TGTGCCAGCAGCCGGTGGGACAGTGGGTACGAGCAGTACTTC,CASSRWDSGYEQYF
TRBJ2-7,few,TRBV30,.,TGTGCCTGGAGTGTAGCAGGCTACGAGCAGTACTTC,CAWSVAGYEQYF
TRBJ2-5,.,TRBV7-9,.,TGTGCCAGCAGCTCCCAAGACGGAGAGCCCCAAGAGACCCAGTACTTC,CASSSQDGEPQETQYF
TRBJ1-5,many,TRBV12-3/TRBV12-4,.,TGTGCCAGCAGTTTATCTGCGGCCAATAGCAATCAGCCCCAGCATTTT,CASSLSAANSNQPQHF
TRBJ2-2,few,TRBV4-2,.,TGTGCCAGCAGACCTCAGCGAAACTCGCCGACCGGGGAGCTGTTTTTT,CASRPQRNSPTGELFF